Detailed here is one TCR beta chain. Its antigen is unknown. The V end lost 2 bases, the J end lost 0 bases, and 11 bases lay between the germline ends. In germline, CDR1 is SGHNT, CDR2 YYREEE (reference sequence). The CDR3 runs to 15 residues. The data derive from a study of T-cell memory formation after mild COVID-19. TCRdb reprocessed the 5' RACE reads with MiXCR, giving one entry per CDR3 protein. The sample consists of about 470,000 distinct CDR3 sequences, around a quarter of them appearing once. General study results and limits: Second-wave clones with a day 37 peak had unconfirmed SARS-CoV-2 specificity.

This receptor was obtained from an adult woman who had mild COVID-19 (a few samples of this study predate the infection). Cell type and time point are not known. This chain joins TRBV5-4 and TRBJ1-1; D uncertain. Sample: PBMCs or a T cell subset sorted from them (not recorded which). CDR3 DNA sequence: TGTGCCAGCAGCTTAATCGGGGAGATGAACACTGAAGCTTTCTTT. It is translated as CASSLIGEMNTEAFF.